The entry that follows covers one T cell receptor (beta chain) sequence. This clonotype occurred a few times. The antigen this receptor binds is unknown. Base qualities are not at hand, and no much larger clone is one base apart. The data were produced on an Illumina HiSeq 1500. TCRdb itself trimmed the public reads at Q25 with fastp, ran MiXCR and retained productive beta chains. Identical CDR3 protein sequences are pooled into one entry, listed with their most common genes and DNA. This sample comprises approximately 910,000 distinct CDR3 sequences, roughly 30% of them detected only once. The ten largest clonotypes hold about an eighth of the sample. The treatment or condition label, read with the paper, signifies: in vitro stimulation with specific CMV peptide epitopes to enrich CMV-specific T cells. This entry is derived from a study of T cell repertoires in cytomegalovirus infection (dated by TCRdb to about 2019). A note on the overall study: Recently identified HLA-C-restricted CMV epitopes, whose presentation resists viral immunomodulation, were targeted by peptide stimulations together with well-studied HLA-B-restricted epitopes. The HLA type of each donor mattered for the analysis, because public TCR beta signatures pointed to carriage of CMV infection along with the matching HLA type. Overall results and qualifications from the work: Carriers of CMV infection plus the relevant HLA type were discriminated by the cumulative frequency of public TCR beta family members in the study cohort and in an independent approximately 340-donor cohort. The ex vivo response was dominated by HLA-C-restricted CMV-specific TCR beta clonotypes, which also provided the single most frequent clonotype in two of eight donors.

V and J lose 3 bases and 3 bases, and a span of 9 bases separates them. CDR1 and CDR2 were assigned from the germline V gene as MNHEY and SVGEGT. Taken from cysteine to phenylalanine, the CDR3 has 14 residues. Only the CDR3 part of the read is kept: 42 bases, read in frame from the first base. This specimen consisted of cultured CD8+ T cells from PBMCs, obtained from culture after CMV antigen stimulation. The sequence was obtained from a human donor in good health (CMV status not recorded). Some clones in this sample may be carry-over from other donors' samples. The V and J segments used are TRBV6-2 or TRBV6-3 and TRBJ1-5, with no confident D gene call. The bases are TGTGCCAGCAGTTATAGAATCTCCAATCAGCCCCAGCATTTT. It codes for CASSYRISNQPQHF.